This T cell receptor (beta chain) is drawn from a study of identical twins. In this sample, this clonotype turned up many times. TCRdb used MiXCR to reprocess the 5' RACE reads, holding one entry per CDR3 protein. Here the sample spans 150,000 or so distinct CDR3 sequences, 3.5% being singletons. Germline lookup yields CDR1 DFQATT and CDR2 SNEGSKA (reference sequence). V dropped 1 base and J dropped 5 bases, with 15 bases sitting between them. This CDR3 contains 14 residues. The chain carries TRBV20-1 and TRBJ2-7, with D tentatively TRBD2 (6 bases). This TCR was sampled from a man between 18 and 29 years old in good health. The source material was memory T cells sorted from blood. The CDR3 nucleotides are TGCAGTGCTAGAGGAGGCGGCGGGATCGACGAGCAGTACTTC. This codes for CSARGGGGIDEQYF.